This T cell receptor (beta chain) originates from a study of OX40 agonist ivuxolimab in advanced cancers. The repertoire was sequenced with immunoSEQ multiplex PCR; TCRdb's copy has only in-frame clones and lacks some. Of approximately 14,000 clones in the sample, 80% were seen once. This clone turned up a few times. This CDR3 comprises 16 residues. V was trimmed by 5 bases and J by 7 bases, leaving 23 bases between them. Germline CDR1 LGHNA, CDR2 YNFKEQ. The source of this sequence is an adult with an advanced solid tumor such as melanoma, head and neck, liver or kidney cancer. Sequencing used CD4+ or CD8+ T cells sorted from blood, obtained in a trial of the OX40 agonist ivuxolimab. The chain is built from TRBV4-2 and TRBJ2-5; D call uncertain. The CDR3 loop is CASSLDRSSERGTQYF. The CDR3 coding sequence is TGTGCCAGCAGCTTAGATAGGTCCTCGGAGAGAGGGACCCAGTACTTC.